This T cell receptor beta chain stems from a study of CD8 T cells in Susac syndrome (dated 2019 in TCRdb). Study-level background: The study used repertoire sequencing to test whether antigen drove CD8+ T cell activation and differentiation in Susac syndrome.

Peripheral blood CD8+ and CD4+ T cells from healthy donors, Susac syndrome patients and multiple sclerosis patients were profiled by high-throughput TCR beta sequencing. Healthy donors were included as age- and sex-matched controls. Bulk CD8+ and CD4+ T cells were purified by magnetic negative isolation, while CD8+ TEMRA cells were enriched using FACS. Blood was collected in EDTA tubes and processed within 24 hours, with PBMCs isolated through density gradient centrifugation. PBMCs destined for TCR sequencing were cryopreserved in liquid nitrogen and later thawed in a 37 °C water bath. Purity of sorted or isolated CD4+, CD8+ and CD8+ TEMRA cells was at least 90%. RNA was extracted using the RNeasy kit, and roughly 0.5 to 1 ug of the RNA was reverse transcribed with random hexamers. The immunoSEQ multiplex PCR assay, covering 54 Vbeta and 13 Jbeta segments, was used to amplify TCR beta CDR3 regions. PCR amplification bias was corrected by using a synthetic template baseline for primer optimization and computational correction. The original pipeline was this. Reads were assigned to V, D and J genes according to IMGT and analyzed in immunoSEQ Analyzer, with only productive sequences retained. Clonality was computed as one minus Shannon entropy normalized by log2 of the number of productive unique sequences. For each patient and control, public and private clones were evaluated within the 100 most prevalent clones. A clone was defined as Susac-specific if it was absent from the healthy and MS cohorts, from some 1,100 published viral clones and from other ImmuneACCESS disease sequences. The public reads were reprocessed in TCRdb via fastp at Q25 and MiXCR, keeping in-frame beta chains. Each record represents a unique CDR3 protein, reported with the most common genes and DNA among its rows. These V and J calls originate from TCRdb's pipeline instead of the authors' own analysis. Recorded for this sample are 150,000 to 200,000 distinct CDR3 sequences; approximately 94% of them occurred a single time. The top ten hold 0.1% of the sample.

Broader findings and caveats from the paper: The TCR sequencing and HLA analysis was acknowledged to have included a relatively small number of individuals.

A note on this clonotype: Its antigen remains unidentified. No quality values exist for individual bases; no much larger clone is one base distant.

Specimen: CD4+ T cells from PBMCs. The source of this sequence is a human donor in good health.

The CDR3 sequence is CASSYRVTGELFF. The sequenced DNA is TGTGCCAGCAGTTACAGGGTTACCGGGGAGCTGTTTTTT. The chain links TRBV6-2 or TRBV6-3 with TRBJ2-2; the D gene is not confidently resolved. The germline V gene encodes CDR1 MNHEY and CDR2 SVGEGT. From the cysteine through the phenylalanine, the CDR3 covers 13 amino acids. Kept here is only the CDR3 DNA, which spans 39 bases and is read in frame from base 1. Trimming at the junction amounts to 2 bases on V and 5 bases on J, and the germline ends lie 6 bases apart.